These 5 T cell receptor beta chains share one sample of origin, sequenced in a study of shared clonotypes between healthy human individuals. Clones were sequenced by immunoSEQ multiplex PCR, and TCRdb holds only the in-frame ones, with some missing. The sample contains around 2.3 million clones, approximately 94% of which appear only once. Material for sequencing was naive CD4+ T cells sorted from blood. Subset noted: CD45RA+ positively selected. The receptors were sampled from a man between 18 and 29 years old in good health.

The rearrangement joins TRBV6-5 to TRBJ2-1; D tentatively reads TRBD1 or TRBD2 (5 bases each). This CDR3 contains 11 residues. Germline V gene lookup returns CDR1 MNHEY and CDR2 SVGAGI. V gave up 3 bases and J gave up 13 bases, with 10 bases separating them. The CDR3 sequence is CASSYRDDQFF. CDR3 sequence (DNA): TGTGCCAGCAGTTATAGGGACGATCAGTTCTTC.

The gene calls are TRBV10-3 and TRBJ1-2; no clear D gene. The CDR3 has 15 amino acids. Trimming shortened V by 0 bases and J by 3 bases, and 11 bases separated the two germline ends. Germline loops: CDR1 ENHRY, CDR2 SYGVKD. Here the CDR3 DNA reads TGTGCCATCAGTGAGTCGGTAGGGAGGGACTATGGCTACACCTTC. It is translated as CAISESVGRDYGYTF.

The genes are TRBV10-3 and TRBJ2-7, with a possible D match to TRBD1 (6 bases). V gave up 0 bases and J gave up 4 bases, with 13 bases separating them. Germline lookup yields CDR1 ENHRY and CDR2 SYGVKD. The CDR3 totals 15 residues. CDR3 DNA sequence: TGTGCCATCAGTGAGTCGGAACAGGGTACGTACGAGCAGTACTTC. It yields the protein CAISESEQGTYEQYF.

The chain carries TRBV6-1 and TRBJ2-1; possibly TRBD2 for D (7 bases). V lost 9 bases, J lost 6 bases, and 21 bases lay in between. This CDR3 has 15 residues. Germline CDR1 reads MNHNS; CDR2 reads SASEGT. The CDR3 spells CASLLGEGGGNEQFF. The CDR3 DNA follows: TGTGCCAGTCTACTGGGGGAGGGGGGTGGCAATGAGCAGTTCTTC.

The chain has TRBV2 and TRBJ1-4; D possibly corresponds to TRBD1 (6 bases). Germline V CDR1 and CDR2: SNHLY, FYNNEI. This CDR3 is 16 amino acids long. V was clipped by 6 bases and J by 3 bases, with 17 bases between them. The CDR3 spells CASRASTGSSNEKLFF. CDR3 DNA: TGTGCCAGCAGAGCTTCCACAGGGTCGTCTAATGAAAAACTGTTTTTT.